This T cell receptor beta chain was profiled in a study of T cell responses to AZD1222 COVID-19 vaccine. Both about-4-week and about-12-week second-dose recipients were combined. Only in-frame clones appear in the TCRdb table, and some are missing; sequencing was by immunoSEQ multiplex PCR. The data show roughly 96,000 clones, over 75% seen once. Study-wide points: Unmutated variant regions are reportedly the target of nearly half of TCRs that are spike-specific.

This clone came up a few times. Its antigen is still unknown. The origin of this receptor is an adult who received the AZD1222 COVID-19 vaccine. Sequencing was performed on peripheral blood, taken 28 days after the second AZD1222 dose.

The CDR3 loop reads CASSIDISGPEAGYYGYTF. CDR3 DNA sequence: TGTGCCAGTAGTATAGATATCTCAGGACCCGAGGCGGGGTACTATGGCTACACCTTC. The V and J genes are TRBV19 and TRBJ1-2; D is uncertain. Per the germline V gene, CDR1 is LNHDA and CDR2 is SQIVND (reference sequence). The V end was cut by 0 bases, the J end by 3 bases, with 23 bases between. The CDR3 is 19 amino acids. Full variable domain (missing parts from reference TRBV19 and TRBJ1-2): DGGITQSPKYLFRKEGQNVTLSCEQNLNHDAMYWYRQDPGQGLRLIYYSQIVNDFQKGDIAEGYSVSREKKESFPLTVTSAQKNPTAFYLCASSIDISGPEAGYYGYTFGSGTRLTVV.